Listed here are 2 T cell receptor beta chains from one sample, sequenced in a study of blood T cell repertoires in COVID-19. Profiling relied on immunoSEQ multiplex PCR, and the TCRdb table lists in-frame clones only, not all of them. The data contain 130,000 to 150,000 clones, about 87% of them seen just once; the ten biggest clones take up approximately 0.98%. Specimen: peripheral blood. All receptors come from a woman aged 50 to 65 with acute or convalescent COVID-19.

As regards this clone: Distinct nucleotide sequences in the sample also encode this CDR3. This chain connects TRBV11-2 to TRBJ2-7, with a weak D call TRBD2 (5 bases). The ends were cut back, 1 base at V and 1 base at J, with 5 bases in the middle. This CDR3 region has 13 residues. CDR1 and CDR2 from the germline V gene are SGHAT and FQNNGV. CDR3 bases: TGTGCCAGCAGCTTAGGCGGGTCCTACGAGCAGTACTTC. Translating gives CASSLGGSYEQYF.

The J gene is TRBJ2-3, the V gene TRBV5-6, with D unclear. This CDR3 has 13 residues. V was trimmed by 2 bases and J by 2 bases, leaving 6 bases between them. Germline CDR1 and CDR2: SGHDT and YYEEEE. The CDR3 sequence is CASSFTATDTQYF. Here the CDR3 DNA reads TGTGCCAGCAGCTTTACAGCCACAGATACGCAGTATTTT.